The 21 T cell receptor beta chains listed next were all sequenced from one sample in a study of early T cells in non-severe SARS-CoV-2 infection. MiXCR, run by TCRdb on the 5' RACE reads, gives a single entry per CDR3 protein. The profile covers tens of thousands of distinct CDR3 sequences, with roughly a tenth appearing a single time and about 6.4% taken by the ten largest. Sample: whole blood. Receptors were obtained from an adult who was a healthcare worker with PCR-confirmed SARS-CoV-2 infection or an uninfected control (not recorded which).

V usage is TRBV20-1 and J usage is TRBJ2-1; 8 nucleotides align to TRBD2. The CDR3 loop spans 16 amino acids. The ends lost 6 bases at V and 9 bases at J; junction bases unmatched: 19. Germline CDR1 DFQATT, CDR2 SNEGSKA (reference sequence). CDR3 bases: TGCAGTGCAAAACCCCCTAGGGGACTAGTTATCGTTGAGCAGTTCTTC. It specifies CSAKPPRGLVIVEQFF.

The chain combines TRBV11-2 with TRBJ2-1, with 7 bases fitting TRBD2. Germline CDR1 and CDR2: SGHAT and FQNNGV. The CDR3 runs to 17 residues. Trimming took 5 bases from V and 8 from J; bases not matched to a gene: 18. Written as DNA, the CDR3 is TGTGCCAGCAGCCTTAGAACCGGGACTACCACCTCGCATGAGCAGTTCTTC. Protein: CASSLRTGTTTSHEQFF. Looking up the rest from reference TRBV11-2 and TRBJ2-1 gives the full variable domain: EAGVAQSPRYKIIEKRQSVAFWCNPISGHATLYWYQQILGQGPKLLIQFQNNGVVDDSQLPKDRFSAERLKGVDSTLKIQPAKLEDSAVYLCASSLRTGTTTSHEQFFGPGTRLTVL.

In its sample, this clonotype was seen many times. The rearrangement links TRBV7-2 to TRBJ1-4; a possible D gene is TRBD1 (5 bases). Germline values: CDR1 SGHTA, CDR2 FQGNSA. Between the trimmed V and J ends, which lost 6 bases and 8 bases, there was a span of 13 bases. This CDR3 has 13 residues. The DNA of the CDR3 is TGTGCCAGCAGGGGTCAGGGCGGCGAAAAACTGTTTTTT. It encodes CASRGQGGEKLFF.

The gene calls are TRBV9 and TRBJ1-1; D uncertain. Germline V gives CDR1 SGDLS, CDR2 YYNGEE. Deletions cut 0 bases from V and 7 bases from J, with 16 bases between. The CDR3 has 15 amino acids. This chain's CDR3 is CASSVAGTAHDEAFF. CDR3 nucleotide sequence: TGTGCCAGCAGCGTAGCTGGAACAGCCCATGATGAAGCTTTCTTT.

This clonotype was seen at least ten times. J is TRBJ2-3 and V is TRBV20-1, with 9 bases that match TRBD2. Germline V gene sequence: CDR1 DFQATT, CDR2 SNEGSKA (reference sequence). CDR3 length: 14 residues. The ends lost 4 bases at V and 4 bases at J; junction bases unmatched: 6. The CDR3 here is CSANIAGASDTQYF. In nucleotides, the CDR3 is TGCAGTGCTAACATAGCGGGAGCGTCAGATACGCAGTATTTT.

The gene calls are TRBV6-2 or TRBV6-3 and TRBJ2-7, with no clear D. The CDR3 is 13 residues long. Per germline, CDR1 MNHEY and CDR2 SVGEGT. V lost 8 bases and J 5 bases, leaving 16 bases between the germline ends. The CDR3 bases are TGTGCCAGCGCAGCTGCGCTACTCGACGAGCAGTACTTC. It codes for CASAAALLDEQYF.

This clonotype came up a few times. The V gene is TRBV6-5, the J gene TRBJ2-7; D might be TRBD2 (5 bases). V dropped 5 bases and J dropped 6 bases, with 14 bases sitting between them. Germline V gives CDR1 MNHEY, CDR2 SVGAGI. The CDR3 is 13 residues long. The CDR3 region has the DNA TGTGCCAGCAGTGACTACCAGATTCCCGAGCAGTACTTC. It encodes CASSDYQIPEQYF.

In its sample, this clonotype was seen a few times. J is TRBJ2-5 and V is TRBV5-1; tentative D call: TRBD2 (6 bases). Looked up from germline, CDR1 is SGHRS and CDR2 is YFSETQ. Trimming left V 1 base short and J 4 bases short, with 14 bases between. This CDR3 contains 15 residues. CDR3: CASSLMSGVAETQYF. CDR3 in DNA: TGCGCCAGCAGCTTGATGTCGGGAGTCGCAGAGACCCAGTACTTC. Full variable domain (remainder filled in from reference TRBV5-1 and TRBJ2-5): KAGVTQTPRYLIKTRGQQVTLSCSPISGHRSVSWYQQTPGQGLQFLFEYFSETQRNKGNFPGRFSGRQFSNSRSEMNVSTLELGDSALYLCASSLMSGVAETQYFGPGTRLLVL.

The chain recombines TRBV9 with TRBJ1-1, with TRBD1 as a possible D gene (6 bases). Germline V gene sequence: CDR1 SGDLS, CDR2 YYNGEE. This CDR3 has 13 residues. V was clipped by 3 bases and J by 3 bases, with 9 bases between them. CDR3 sequence (DNA): TGTGCCAGCAGCGCCAGGGGCGACACTGAAGCTTTCTTT. Translating gives CASSARGDTEAFF.

There are many counts of this clonotype. This rearrangement joins TRBV7-6 to TRBJ2-5; 9 bases align to TRBD2. This CDR3 has 16 residues. V trimming: 2 bases; J trimming: 3 bases; junction bases outside the gene matches: 7. CDR1 and CDR2 (germline): SGHVS, FNYEAQ. This CDR3 reads CASSLPLGLAEETQYF. In DNA, the CDR3 is TGTGCCAGCAGCTTACCCCTGGGACTAGCCGAAGAGACCCAGTACTTC.

In its sample, this clonotype was seen a few times. The genes are TRBV5-6 and TRBJ1-2; TRBD1 is a possible D gene (6 bases). The germline gives CDR1 SGHDT, CDR2 YYEEEE. The germline V and J ends were trimmed by 1 base and 8 bases, with 21 bases remaining between them. The CDR3 spans 16 residues. CDR3 residues: CASSLLPGAQSVGYTF. CDR3 bases: TGTGCCAGCAGCTTGCTCCCAGGGGCCCAGTCAGTCGGCTACACCTTC.

The genes are TRBV7-2 and TRBJ2-7; D call uncertain. Germline V gene data show CDR1 as SGHTA and CDR2 as FQGNSA. V shed 5 bases and J shed 2 bases, with 10 bases lying between them. The CDR3 runs 13 residues. In DNA form, the CDR3 reads TGTGCCAGCAGCCCGGGCCCCACCTACGAGCAGTACTTC. It specifies CASSPGPTYEQYF. Filled out from reference TRBV7-2 and TRBJ2-7, the complete variable domain reads GAGVSQSPSNKVTEKGKDVELRCDPISGHTALYWYRQSLGQGLEFLIYFQGNSAPDKSGLPSDRFSAERTGGSVSTLTIQRTQQEDSAVYLCASSPGPTYEQYFGPGTRLTVT.

This clonotype was found a few times. The chain couples TRBV5-1 to TRBJ2-3, with 9 bases identical to TRBD2. V trimming: 1 base; J trimming: 3 bases; junction bases outside the gene matches: 15. The V gene's germline CDR1 is SGHRS and CDR2 YFSETQ. The CDR3 loop spans 19 amino acids. The CDR3 loop is CASSLYRGRAPEVTDTQYF. In nucleotides, the CDR3 is TGCGCCAGCAGCTTGTATCGCGGGAGGGCCCCGGAAGTAACAGATACGCAGTATTTT.

This clonotype has more than one count but fewer than ten. V is TRBV11-2 and J is TRBJ2-5, with D possibly matching TRBD2 (5 bases). The CDR3 has 15 amino acids. Germline V gene lookup returns CDR1 SGHAT and CDR2 FQNNGV. V was shortened by 5 bases and J by 1 base, with 14 bases between the two germline ends. CDR3 sequence: CASSTSGLIQETQYF. In nucleotides, the CDR3 is TGTGCCAGCAGCACCTCAGGACTGATCCAAGAGACCCAGTACTTC.

CDR3 amino acids: CATSERQTDTQYF. CDR3 DNA: TGTGCCACCAGTGAACGACAGACAGATACGCAGTATTTT. The V gene is TRBV24-1, the J gene TRBJ2-3; a possible D gene is TRBD1 (5 bases). Trimming took 4 bases from V and 3 from J, leaving 7 bases between them. Per the germline V gene, CDR1 is KGHDR and CDR2 is SFDVKD. The CDR3 spans 13 residues.

The chain couples TRBV2 to TRBJ1-2, with D unclear. CDR3 size: 11 residues. Trimming shortened V by 4 bases and J by 7 bases, and 7 bases separated the two germline ends. Germline V lookup: CDR1 SNHLY, CDR2 FYNNEI. CDR3 region: CASSVSGGYTF. The CDR3 bases are TGTGCCAGCAGTGTGAGTGGTGGCTACACCTTC. The full variable domain, with the rest looked up from reference TRBV2 and TRBJ1-2, is EPEVTQTPSHQVTQMGQEVILRCVPISNHLYFYWYRQILGQKVEFLVSFYNNEISEKSEIFDDQFSVERPDGSNFTLKIRSTKLEDSAMYFCASSVSGGYTFGSGTRLTVV.

This chain connects TRBV7-2 to TRBJ2-7, with D perhaps TRBD1 (6 bases). The CDR3 extends over 14 amino acids. The V end lost 6 bases, the J end lost 2 bases, and 14 bases lay between the germline ends. From germline, CDR1 is SGHTA and CDR2 FQGNSA. In nucleotides, the CDR3 is TGTGCCAGCAGTTTTACCCAGGGGCCCTACGAGCAGTACTTC. Residues: CASSFTQGPYEQYF.

This clonotype was counted at least ten times. This sequence joins TRBV4-1 and TRBJ2-1, with D perhaps TRBD2 (6 bases). CDR3 length: 14 amino acids. CDR1 MGHRA and CDR2 YSYEKL come from the germline V gene. Trimming cost V 1 base and J 9 bases, with 13 bases left between them. CDR3 region: CASSQGRDLPEQFF. The DNA of the CDR3 is TGCGCCAGCAGCCAAGGGCGGGACCTTCCTGAGCAGTTCTTC.

CDR3 residues: CAISGVAGTEYTQYF. DNA of the CDR3: TGTGCCATCAGTGGGGTTGCGGGAACGGAATATACGCAGTATTTT. The chain couples TRBV10-3 to TRBJ2-3, with D perhaps TRBD2 (6 bases). The V and J ends lost 4 bases and 7 bases respectively, with 18 bases between them. CDR1 and CDR2 (germline): ENHRY, SYGVKD. The CDR3 is made up of 15 amino acids.

The sample holds a few counts of this clonotype. The chain couples TRBV30 to TRBJ1-5, with D maybe TRBD1 (5 bases). Germline-derived CDR1 and CDR2 are GTSNPN and SVGIG (reference sequence). Trimming removed 0 bases at V and 10 bases at J, with 10 bases between. The CDR3 contains 12 residues. The CDR3 spells CAWSVPQEPQHF. CDR3 nucleotides: TGTGCCTGGAGTGTACCACAGGAACCCCAGCATTTT.

The rearrangement links TRBV15 to TRBJ2-7, with 9 positions matching TRBD2. There are 17 residues in the CDR3. Germline V gene data show CDR1 as LNHNV and CDR2 as YYDKDF (reference sequence). The V and J ends lost 2 bases and 3 bases, in that order; junction bases with no gene match: 11. This CDR3 is CATSRLDAGGRVYEQYF. In DNA form, the CDR3 reads TGTGCCACCAGCAGATTAGATGCGGGCGGGAGGGTCTACGAGCAGTACTTC.